This T cell receptor (beta chain) was profiled in a study of blood T cell repertoires in COVID-19. Study-level background: The samples span acute and convalescent COVID-19 from the United States, Italy and Spain. PBMCs, B-cell-depleted T cells, or T cells were the source of the cDNA or gDNA that made up the material.

This clone was seen once. The CDR3 is 14 amino acids. Trimming at V came to 6 bases and at J to 7 bases, leaving 5 bases not matched to a gene. Germline CDR1 is LGHDT and CDR2 is YNNKEL (reference sequence). Seattle participants joined during active infection and were tracked over time. How the authors handled the data: Researchers report that nucleated cell counts were estimated from reference gene primer amplification. Repertoires were generated with immunoSEQ multiplex PCR, while TCRdb's copy carries only in-frame clones and drops some. The V and J calls and clone size were taken over from that table, and D and trimming were inferred from the DNA. The sample lists about 480,000 clones, about nine tenths occurring once.

The clonotype originates from a woman aged 45 to 65 with COVID-19, enrolled during active disease. Sequencing input: peripheral blood. This chain connects TRBV3-1 (or the pseudogene TRBV3-2) to TRBJ1-6, with 8 bases aligning to TRBD1. The chain's CDR3 is CASRAQGANSPLHF. Written as DNA, the CDR3 is TGTGCCAGCAGGGCTCAGGGGGCGAATTCACCCCTCCACTTT.